Detailed here is one TCR beta chain. Its antigen is undetermined. The record originates from a study of CD8+CD57+ T cells in acquired aplastic anemia. Study-wide context: The mean DNA yield obtained from sorted CD4+ and CD8+ cells came to around 3 ug.

CD8+CD57+ cell expansion, shown by flow cytometry, had occurred in the patients selected for sequencing. Per germline, CDR1 SQVTM and CDR2 ANQGSEA. The trim removed 6 bases at V and 0 bases at J, leaving 12 bases unmatched. The CDR3 extends over 16 amino acids. General study points: CD8+ Simpson's diversity in patients was not significantly different from that in controls. Overlap between patients and controls comprised twenty-nine CD8+ CDR3 sequences.

Genomic DNA, the template, was used for profiling of the TCR beta VDJ and CDR3. In TCRdb, the reads were re-called with MiXCR into one record per CDR3 protein. The top ten clones hold approximately 2.8% of a sample with 150,000 to 200,000 distinct CDR3 sequences, roughly 48% of them seen once. This chain connects TRBV29-1 to TRBJ2-5, with TRBD1 matching 8 bases. This sequence originates from a human donor with aplastic anemia. Material for sequencing was sorted CD4+, CD8+, or CD8+CD57+ T cells (not recorded which) from PBMCs. The CDR3 sequence is CSVVQGGNWYQETQYF. CDR3 nucleotides: TGCAGCGTCGTACAGGGGGGCAATTGGTACCAAGAGACCCAGTACTTC.